A single sample gave rise to the 31 T cell receptor beta chains below, sequenced in a study of cytomegalovirus exposure and HLA in healthy donors. With 60 Vbeta and 13 Jbeta primers, the PCR was carried out. Assay used: immunoSEQ multiplex PCR; TCRdb lists only in-frame clones, some missing. The sample shows 150,000 or so clones, approximately 80% of them seen only once. Material for sequencing was PBMCs. The source is a woman in her 40s in good health and CMV-seropositive.

V usage is TRBV29-1 and J usage is TRBJ2-5, with a tentative D call TRBD1 (6 bases). There are 12 residues in the CDR3. CDR1 SQVTM and CDR2 ANQGSEA come from the germline V gene. V shed 7 bases and J shed 4 bases, with 13 bases lying between them. The CDR3 reads CSDLQGGETQYF. CDR3 nucleotide sequence: TGCAGCGACCTACAGGGTGGAGAGACCCAGTACTTC.

The chain combines TRBV18 with TRBJ2-5; 7 bases line up with TRBD1. In germline, CDR1 is KGHSH, CDR2 LQKENI. The V segment lost 10 bases and the J segment 2 bases; nucleotides outside the gene matches: 10. The CDR3 contains 14 residues. CDR3: CATQRTGDQETQYF. CDR3 DNA: TGTGCCACCCAAAGGACAGGCGATCAAGAGACCCAGTACTTC.

This chain uses TRBV5-1 with TRBJ2-7; 9 nucleotides match TRBD2. Per the germline V gene, CDR1 is SGHRS and CDR2 is YFSETQ. V shed 4 bases and J 5 bases; nucleotides not matched to a gene: 13. The length of the CDR3 is 16 residues. The CDR3 coding sequence is TGCGCCAGCAGCCCCCGGAGGGCGGGAGGGTTGAACGAGCAGTACTTC. This gives the protein CASSPRRAGGLNEQYF.

The chain uses TRBV5-5 and TRBJ2-7; 7 bases line up with TRBD1. Trimming at V came to 0 bases and at J to 4 bases, leaving 7 bases not matched to a gene. This CDR3 comprises 15 residues. The germline CDR1 and CDR2 sequences are SGHKS and YYEKEE (reference sequence). The CDR3: CASSLERDRVYEQYF. In nucleotides, the CDR3 is TGTGCCAGCAGCTTGGAAAGGGACAGAGTTTACGAGCAGTACTTC.

Only a few counts were recorded for this clone. This chain uses TRBV7-9 with TRBJ2-7; TRBD1 is a possible D gene (6 bases). This CDR3 contains 16 residues. Trimming pared 0 bases from V and 2 bases from J, leaving 14 bases between. Germline-derived CDR1 and CDR2 are SEHNR and FQNEAQ (reference sequence). Here the CDR3 DNA reads TGTGCCAGCAGCTTAGCCCTCGGGACATTACCCTACGAGCAGTACTTC. This encodes CASSLALGTLPYEQYF.

This clone was seen a few times. The J gene is TRBJ2-7, the V gene TRBV12-5; D is undetermined. The V and J ends lost 2 bases and 4 bases respectively, with 9 bases between them. This CDR3 has 13 residues. CDR1 is LGHNT, CDR2 FRNRAP, per germline. The CDR3 coding sequence is TGTGCTAGTGGTTTGTCGGCAGGTTACGAGCAGTACTTC. Amino acids: CASGLSAGYEQYF.

The V and J genes are TRBV27 and TRBJ2-7; D is undetermined. Trimming shortened V by 2 bases and J by 1 base, and 24 bases separated the two germline ends. CDR3 length: 19 residues. In germline, CDR1 is MNHEY, CDR2 SMNVEV (reference sequence). The CDR3 DNA reads TGTGCCAGCAGTTTAATGTATAGAACCCGAAACAGTGGATCCTACGAGCAGTACTTC. It is translated as CASSLMYRTRNSGSYEQYF.

This chain joins TRBV5-1 and TRBJ2-7, with TRBD1 identical over 11 bases. The CDR3 has 15 residues. V was pared by 4 bases and J by 4 bases, with 7 bases of the junction left unmatched. Germline CDR1 reads SGHRS; CDR2 reads YFSETQ. The CDR3 sequence: CASSRTGGEQYEQYF. The CDR3 nucleotides are TGCGCCAGCAGCAGGACAGGGGGCGAGCAGTACGAGCAGTACTTC.

The rearrangement links TRBV7-9 to TRBJ2-7, with 9 nucleotides matching TRBD1. Germline CDR1 and CDR2: SEHNR and FQNEAQ (reference sequence). V lost 3 bases, J lost 3 bases, and 6 bases stayed unmatched. This CDR3 contains 15 residues. Written as DNA, the CDR3 is TGTGCCAGCAGCTTGCCGGGACAGGGAGGCTACGAGCAGTACTTC. This encodes CASSLPGQGGYEQYF.

This chain connects TRBV18 to TRBJ1-3; 7 nucleotides align to TRBD1. This CDR3 has 16 residues. After removal of 6 bases from V and 0 bases from J, the junction contained 8 bases not matched to a gene. Germline lookup yields CDR1 KGHSH and CDR2 LQKENI. CDR3 amino acids: CASSHRDSLSGNTIYF. CDR3 in DNA: TGTGCCAGCTCCCACCGGGACAGCCTCTCTGGAAACACCATATATTTT.

Only one count was recorded for this clone. The chain links TRBV27 to TRBJ2-3; D gene unclear. V dropped 0 bases and J dropped 2 bases, with 6 bases sitting between them. The CDR3 sequence is 14 residues long. Per the germline V gene, CDR1 is MNHEY and CDR2 is SMNVEV (reference sequence). DNA of the CDR3: TGTGCCAGCAGTTTATCCGCGGACACAGATACGCAGTATTTT. It codes for CASSLSADTDTQYF.

This sequence joins TRBV18 and TRBJ2-3; D not resolved. There are 13 residues in the CDR3. The germline V and J ends were trimmed by 5 bases and 2 bases, with 8 bases remaining between them. Germline CDR1 reads KGHSH; CDR2 reads LQKENI. The CDR3 nucleotides are TGTGCCAGCTCAGCGGCCCTCACAGATACGCAGTATTTT. This translates into CASSAALTDTQYF.

The chain is built from TRBV5-1 and TRBJ2-1; D call uncertain. Trimming took 0 bases from V and 6 from J, leaving 4 bases between them. The CDR3 loop spans 12 amino acids. CDR1 and CDR2 (germline): SGHRS, YFSETQ. As DNA, the CDR3 is TGCGCCAGCAGCTTGGGGGCCAATGAGCAGTTCTTC. It codes for CASSLGANEQFF. Supplemented by reference TRBV5-1 and TRBJ2-1, the full variable domain reads KAGVTQTPRYLIKTRGQQVTLSCSPISGHRSVSWYQQTPGQGLQFLFEYFSETQRNKGNFPGRFSGRQFSNSRSEMNVSTLELGDSALYLCASSLGANEQFFGPGTRLTVL.

Concerning this clone itself: At one end the junction does not follow the germline gene, possibly because of a read error. V and J are TRBV29-1 and TRBJ1-1; 7 nucleotides line up with TRBD1. This CDR3 contains 14 residues. The germline CDR1 and CDR2 sequences are SQVTM and ANQGSEA. CDR3 region: CSAEQGPMKGEAFF. DNA of the CDR3: TGCAGCGCTGAACAGGGGCCCATGAAAGGTGAAGCTTTCTTT.

The V call is TRBV28, the J call TRBJ1-2, with 9 bases aligning to TRBD1. This CDR3 spans 17 amino acids. CDR1 is MDHEN, CDR2 SYDVKM, per germline. V shed 6 bases and J 2 bases; nucleotides not matched to a gene: 13. The CDR3 spells CASSPPGQGTLNYGYTF. For the CDR3, the DNA is TGTGCCAGCAGCCCTCCAGGACAGGGGACATTAAACTATGGCTACACCTTC.

This chain uses TRBV10-3 with TRBJ2-7, with TRBD2 matching 10 bases. The CDR3 has 16 amino acids. Germline CDR1 is ENHRY and CDR2 is SYGVKD. V shed 4 bases, J shed 2 bases, and the junction held 8 bases outside the gene matches. The CDR3 here is CAISALTSGYTYEQYF. In DNA form, the CDR3 reads TGTGCCATCAGTGCGTTGACTAGCGGGTATACCTACGAGCAGTACTTC.

The rearrangement links TRBV5-1 to TRBJ1-1; TRBD1 is a possible D gene (6 bases). This CDR3 has 15 residues. Germline-derived CDR1 and CDR2 are SGHRS and YFSETQ. The germline V and J ends were trimmed by 4 bases and 1 base, with 14 bases remaining between them. The CDR3 sequence is CASSGSQGTNTEAFF. The CDR3 nucleotides are TGCGCCAGCAGCGGCAGCCAGGGGACGAACACTGAAGCTTTCTTT.

The CDR3 loop reads CASTQGRTGELFF. CDR3 nucleotide sequence: TGCGCCAGCACGCAGGGTAGGACCGGGGAGCTGTTTTTT. The chain joins TRBV10-2 to TRBJ2-2; the D gene is possibly TRBD1 (5 bases). The CDR3 has 13 amino acids. Germline V gene data show CDR1 as WSHSY and CDR2 as SAAADI. V was shortened by 7 bases and J by 5 bases, with 11 bases between the two germline ends.

The V and J genes are TRBV5-6 and TRBJ1-5; D possibly corresponds to TRBD1 (5 bases). Germline CDR1 and CDR2: SGHDT and YYEEEE. V was trimmed by 4 bases and J by 7 bases, leaving 21 bases between them. CDR3 length: 16 amino acids. Here the CDR3 DNA reads TGTGCCAGCAGCCGAGGGGAGGAGCGGGTAGGGCAGCCCCAGCATTTT. Protein sequence: CASSRGEERVGQPQHF.

V is TRBV30 and J is TRBJ1-3; TRBD1 matches 10 bases. This CDR3 is 14 amino acids long. CDR1 is GTSNPN, CDR2 SVGIG, per germline (reference sequence). V was clipped by 7 bases and J by 4 bases; unmatched bases: 7. CDR3: CASRQGAGGNTIYF. CDR3 in DNA: TGTGCCTCCCGACAGGGGGCGGGGGGAAACACCATATATTTT.

The chain joins TRBV30 to TRBJ1-2; no firm D call. Per the germline V gene, CDR1 is GTSNPN and CDR2 is SVGIG (reference sequence). V was cut by 0 bases and J by 8 bases, with 7 bases left in between. This CDR3 contains 11 residues. The CDR3 spells CAWSVQVGYTF. The CDR3 coding sequence is TGTGCCTGGAGTGTACAAGTGGGCTACACCTTC.

The rearrangement links TRBV18 to TRBJ2-5; 9 nucleotides line up with TRBD2. Germline CDR1 reads KGHSH; CDR2 reads LQKENI. This CDR3 spans 16 amino acids. With V trimmed by 3 bases and J by 2 bases, 7 bases remained unmatched. For the CDR3, the DNA is TGTGCCAGCTCACCCTTGGGGACTAGCTCTCAAGAGACCCAGTACTTC. This codes for CASSPLGTSSQETQYF.

The genes are TRBV13 and TRBJ2-3, with D possibly TRBD2 on 5 matching bases. The CDR3 spans 15 residues. Germline values: CDR1 PRHDT, CDR2 FYEKMQ (reference sequence). Trimming cost V 4 bases and J 0 bases, with 11 bases left between them. The CDR3 coding sequence is TGTGCCAGCAGCTCCACCCCGGGGAGCACAGATACGCAGTATTTT. It yields the protein CASSSTPGSTDTQYF.

The chain recombines TRBV5-1 with TRBJ2-2, with 12 nucleotides matching TRBD1. Germline CDR1 and CDR2: SGHRS and YFSETQ. The J segment lost 5 bases and the V segment lost 1 base, leaving 15 bases of the junction unmatched. The CDR3 covers 20 residues. The CDR3 sequence: CASSLRDRGRLAGETGELFF. CDR3 bases: TGCGCCAGCAGCTTGCGGGACAGGGGGCGTCTAGCGGGAGAAACCGGGGAGCTGTTTTTT.

The J gene is TRBJ1-4, the V gene TRBV29-1; the match to TRBD1 covers 8 bases. Trimming cost V 7 bases and J 8 bases; bases outside gene matches: 6. The CDR3 is made up of 12 amino acids. Germline CDR1 reads SQVTM; CDR2 reads ANQGSEA. DNA of the CDR3: TGCAGCGGTGGACAGGGCGGGGAAAAACTGTTTTTT. Translation: CSGGQGGEKLFF. Based on the CDR3 plus reference TRBV29-1 and TRBJ1-4, the full variable domain is SAVISQKPSRDICQRGTSLTIQCQVDSQVTMMFWYRQQPGQSLTLIATANQGSEATYESGFVIDKFPISRPNLTFSTLTVSNMSPEDSSIYLCSGGQGGEKLFFGSGTQLSVL.

V and J are TRBV12-5 and TRBJ1-2, with 7 nucleotides matching TRBD1. With 7 bases clipped from V and 5 bases from J, the junction kept 10 bases outside the gene matches. Germline-derived CDR1 and CDR2 are LGHNT and FRNRAP. The CDR3 has 14 residues. The chain's CDR3 is CASAVNRGEYGYTF. The CDR3 DNA is TGTGCTAGTGCGGTAAACAGGGGCGAATATGGCTACACCTTC.

This clone was recorded once. The rearrangement links TRBV19 to TRBJ2-5, with a weak D call TRBD1 (5 bases). Germline V gene data show CDR1 as LNHDA and CDR2 as SQIVND (reference sequence). V was clipped by 8 bases and J by 4 bases, with 8 bases between them. The CDR3 has 11 amino acids. For the CDR3, the DNA is TGTGCCAGTGGGCAGGGAGAGACCCAGTACTTC. This gives the protein CASGQGETQYF.

The V gene is TRBV28, the J gene TRBJ2-7; D is perhaps TRBD2 (5 bases). The length of the CDR3 is 12 residues. Trimming removed 7 bases at V and 3 bases at J, with 10 bases between. CDR1 and CDR2 from the germline V gene are MDHEN and SYDVKM. CDR3 amino acids: CASTSAGYEQYF. The DNA for the CDR3 is TGTGCCAGCACCTCCGCGGGCTACGAGCAGTACTTC.

The V gene is TRBV7-8, the J gene TRBJ2-2; 8 bases line up with TRBD2. This CDR3 contains 16 residues. V trimming: 1 base; J trimming: 4 bases; junction bases outside the gene matches: 5. Germline CDR1 SGHVS, CDR2 FQNEAQ. CDR3 loop: CASSLGLAGRTGELFF. CDR3 DNA: TGTGCCAGCAGCTTAGGGCTAGCGGGTCGCACCGGGGAGCTGTTTTTT.

This chain uses TRBV2 with TRBJ2-7; 14 nucleotides align to TRBD2. Unmatched junction bases numbered 17, after V lost 5 bases and J lost 2 bases. CDR1 and CDR2 (germline): SNHLY, FYNNEI. The CDR3 is 20 amino acids. The CDR3 protein is CASSPTLPRLAGGPPYEQYF. CDR3 nucleotides: TGTGCCAGCAGTCCAACCCTTCCGAGACTAGCGGGAGGGCCGCCCTACGAGCAGTACTTC.

The rearrangement links TRBV27 to TRBJ2-7, with 8 bases identical to TRBD1. Germline loops: CDR1 MNHEY, CDR2 SMNVEV (reference sequence). This CDR3 region has 13 residues. J gave up 5 bases and V 6 bases, and 6 bases lay outside the gene matches. The CDR3 loop reads CASRPTGGNEQYF. CDR3 DNA sequence: TGTGCCAGCAGACCCACAGGGGGTAACGAGCAGTACTTC.